This T cell receptor beta chain was recovered during a study of shared clonotypes between healthy human individuals. Study-wide results and limits: Since donors were few, the genetic and exposure-history diversity represented was limited.

Details on this clone: Its antigen remains unknown.

250 to 300 ng DNA, tens of thousands of T cell genomes, went into unsorted PBMC replicate PCRs. Per the authors' pipeline: ImmunoSEQ output held junction-only sequences without quality scores, so filtering differed. The assay was immunoSEQ multiplex PCR, and TCRdb's table has in-frame clones only and misses some. That table is the source of V, J and clone size, and D and trimming were worked out from the DNA. The table records roughly 500,000 clones, 70% to 80% of them present only once. V lost 5 bases, J lost 3 bases, and 7 bases stayed unmatched. Germline CDR1 SGHDN, CDR2 FVKESK. The CDR3 sequence is 14 residues long.

The rearrangement uses TRBV14 and TRBJ2-7; TRBD1 matches 7 bases. The receptor was derived from a woman in her thirties or forties in good health. Some clones in this sample may be carry-over from other donors' samples. The material sequenced was PBMCs. CDR3 DNA: TGTGCCAGCAGCGCCGGGTCAGGGGGCTACGAGCAGTACTTC. It encodes CASSAGSGGYEQYF.